The 20 T cell receptor beta chains in this list originate from one sample, sequenced in a study of blood T cell repertoires in COVID-19. Clones were read by immunoSEQ multiplex PCR, and TCRdb kept only the in-frame ones, dropping some. The sample lists hundreds of thousands of clones; more than 70% were seen once. Sequencing was performed on peripheral blood. The receptors were sampled from a woman in her 30s with COVID-19, enrolled during active disease.

V is TRBV4-3 and J is TRBJ2-2; 11 nucleotides line up with TRBD2. Germline V lookup: CDR1 LGHNA, CDR2 YSLEER. Unmatched junction bases numbered 3, after V lost 0 bases and J lost 6 bases. This CDR3 is 16 amino acids long. Here the CDR3 DNA reads TGCGCCAGCAGCCAAGAGACTAGCGGGATATCCGGGGAGCTGTTTTTT. It codes for CASSQETSGISGELFF.

The chain's CDR3 is CASSFLGGATYEQYF. For the CDR3, the DNA is TGCGCCAGCAGCTTCCTCGGTGGGGCAACCTACGAGCAGTACTTC. The chain carries TRBV5-1 and TRBJ2-7; possible D gene TRBD1, 5 bases. V was pared by 2 bases and J by 2 bases, with 14 bases between. This CDR3 comprises 15 residues. Germline assignment: CDR1 SGHRS and CDR2 YFSETQ.

J is TRBJ1-4 and V is TRBV5-1; D is possibly TRBD1 (6 bases). Germline V lookup: CDR1 SGHRS, CDR2 YFSETQ. The CDR3 runs 14 residues. V was trimmed by 4 bases and J by 7 bases, leaving 14 bases between them. For the CDR3, the DNA is TGCGCCAGCAGCGCCGGACGACAGGTTGAAAAACTGTTTTTT. It specifies CASSAGRQVEKLFF.

This clone was found once. The chain carries TRBV7-2 and TRBJ2-1; 7 nucleotides align to TRBD1. Trimming took 4 bases from V and 12 from J; bases not matched to a gene: 6. This CDR3 comprises 12 residues. Germline V gene data show CDR1 as SGHTA and CDR2 as FQGNSA. This CDR3 reads CASSSHRDRQFF. The CDR3 coding sequence is TGTGCCAGCAGCTCCCATCGGGACAGGCAGTTCTTC.

V and J are TRBV11-2 and TRBJ2-1, with 15 nucleotides matching TRBD2. The CDR3 length is 16 residues. After removal of 4 bases from V and 4 bases from J, the junction contained 2 bases not matched to a gene. Germline V CDR1 and CDR2: SGHAT, FQNNGV. Written as DNA, the CDR3 is TGTGCCAGCAGCTGGACTAGCGGGGGGGGATACAATGAGCAGTTCTTC. It is translated as CASSWTSGGGYNEQFF.

The chain couples TRBV6-5 to TRBJ1-5, with a weak D call TRBD1 (5 bases). This CDR3 contains 15 residues. V lost 0 bases and J lost 5, with 11 bases in between. The germline CDR1 and CDR2 sequences are MNHEY and SVGAGI. The CDR3 reads CASSYSSTGDQPQHF. CDR3 in DNA: TGTGCCAGCAGTTACTCTTCTACAGGTGATCAGCCCCAGCATTTT.

The CDR3 protein is CASSFEGVGTQYF. The CDR3 DNA sequence: TGTGCCAGCAGTTTCGAGGGGGTAGGGACCCAGTACTTC. The V and J genes are TRBV6-6 and TRBJ2-5; D is perhaps TRBD1 (6 bases). The CDR3 totals 13 residues. Germline V gives CDR1 MNHNY, CDR2 SVGAGI (reference sequence). V shed 4 bases and J shed 7 bases, with 13 bases lying between them.

This clone was picked up a small number of times. The chain is built from TRBV30 and TRBJ2-1; 9 positions agree with TRBD2. The V segment lost 1 base and the J segment 1 base; nucleotides outside the gene matches: 17. This CDR3 spans 20 amino acids. In germline, CDR1 is GTSNPN, CDR2 SVGIG (reference sequence). The CDR3 is CAWSAGLAGRQGVSYNEQFF. The CDR3 DNA is TGTGCCTGGAGTGCCGGGCTAGCGGGACGGCAAGGTGTGTCCTACAATGAGCAGTTCTTC.

This rearrangement joins TRBV5-5 to TRBJ2-3; 7 bases are shared with TRBD1. V gave up 0 bases and J gave up 2 bases; unmatched junction bases: 9. The CDR3 runs 17 residues. The germline gives CDR1 SGHKS, CDR2 YYEKEE (reference sequence). The CDR3 reads CASSLAVSGTDTDTQYF. The CDR3 bases are TGTGCCAGCAGCTTGGCCGTGTCCGGGACAGACACAGATACGCAGTATTTT.

The genes are TRBV19 and TRBJ2-1, with 7 bases fitting TRBD1. The germline V gene encodes CDR1 LNHDA and CDR2 SQIVND (reference sequence). J was trimmed by 4 bases and V by 3 bases; bases with no gene match: 3. The CDR3 is made up of 14 amino acids. The CDR3 bases are TGTGCCAGTAGTATCCGGGACAGATACAATGAGCAGTTCTTC. It encodes CASSIRDRYNEQFF. Drawing the rest from reference TRBV19 and TRBJ2-1, the complete variable domain is DGGITQSPKYLFRKEGQNVTLSCEQNLNHDAMYWYRQDPGQGLRLIYYSQIVNDFQKGDIAEGYSVSREKKESFPLTVTSAQKNPTAFYLCASSIRDRYNEQFFGPGTRLTVL.

This clone has only one observation. The V and J genes are TRBV15 and TRBJ1-2, with 9 positions matching TRBD1. The CDR3 has 14 residues. Trimming cost V 1 base and J 3 bases; bases outside gene matches: 0. CDR1 is LNHNV, CDR2 YYDKDF, per germline (reference sequence). This chain's CDR3 is CATSRGQGDYGYTF. CDR3 nucleotides: TGTGCCACCAGCAGAGGACAGGGGGACTATGGCTACACCTTC. Together with reference TRBV15 and TRBJ1-2, the CDR3 gives the full variable domain: DAMVIQNPRYQVTQFGKPVTLSCSQTLNHNVMYWYQQKSSQAPKLLFHYYDKDFNNEADTPDNFQSRRPNTSFCFLDIRSPGLGDTAMYLCATSRGQGDYGYTFGSGTRLTVV.

V is TRBV11-3 and J is TRBJ2-1; D not certain. Germline V gene sequence: CDR1 SGHNT, CDR2 YENEEA. The ends were cut back, 5 bases at V and 7 bases at J, with 15 bases in the middle. The CDR3 loop spans 14 amino acids. CDR3 bases: TGTGCCAGCAGCAGACTCACCTCATATAATGAGCAGTTCTTC. Amino acid sequence: CASSRLTSYNEQFF.

The chain links TRBV4-2 to TRBJ2-3, with 12 nucleotides matching TRBD2. Germline V CDR1 and CDR2: LGHNA, YNFKEQ. The CDR3 spans 18 residues. Losses at the gene ends were 1 base for V and 0 bases for J; bases not matched to a gene: 5. The CDR3 DNA is TGTGCCAGCAGCCAAGGCACTAGCGGGGGGCAAAGCACAGATACGCAGTATTTT. Amino acid sequence: CASSQGTSGGQSTDTQYF.

This clone was seen only once. The chain couples TRBV23-1 to TRBJ1-5, with TRBD1 identical over 7 bases. TRBV23-1 is noted as an ORF with a role that remains uncertain. J lost 1 base, V lost 9 bases, and 18 bases had no gene match. The CDR3 contains 18 residues. The CDR3 coding sequence is TGCGCCAGTTTCCTACAGGGGTGCGTGTCTGTCAGCAATCAGCCCCAGCATTTT. Translation: CASFLQGCVSVSNQPQHF.

The chain uses TRBV7-9 and TRBJ2-7, with 13 bases identical to TRBD2. The CDR3 runs to 19 residues. Germline CDR1 and CDR2: SEHNR and FQNEAQ (reference sequence). The V gene end was trimmed by 4 bases and the J gene end by 0 bases; junction bases not matched to a gene: 12. The CDR3 loop reads CASSSRPGTSGVRSYEQYF. CDR3 DNA sequence: TGTGCCAGCAGCTCCCGCCCCGGGACTAGCGGGGTCCGCTCCTACGAGCAGTACTTC.

CDR3 DNA sequence: TGTGCCAGCAGCTCCACAGGGGGCATCACTGAAGCTTTCTTT. This sequence encodes CASSSTGGITEAFF. V usage is TRBV11-1 and J usage is TRBJ1-1; 9 positions agree with TRBD1. V lost 4 bases and J lost 4; bases outside the gene matches: 4. This CDR3 has 14 residues. Looked up from germline, CDR1 is SGHAT and CDR2 is FQDESV (reference sequence).

The CDR3 loop reads CASSYRQSTEAFF. CDR3 in DNA: TGCGCCAGCAGCTATAGACAGTCCACTGAAGCTTTCTTT. This chain connects TRBV4-3 to TRBJ1-1; perhaps TRBD1 as D (5 bases). This CDR3 spans 13 amino acids. Germline CDR1 LGHNA, CDR2 YSLEER. V gave up 5 bases and J gave up 4 bases, with 11 bases separating them.

The genes are TRBV27 and TRBJ1-2, with D unclear. The CDR3 covers 14 residues. Germline loops: CDR1 MNHEY, CDR2 SMNVEV (reference sequence). V dropped 6 bases and J dropped 3 bases, with 14 bases sitting between them. The CDR3 spells CASSPRGAYYGYTF. In DNA form, the CDR3 reads TGTGCCAGCAGCCCCCGGGGTGCTTACTATGGCTACACCTTC.

V is TRBV13 and J is TRBJ2-2; D remains unclear. Between the trimmed V and J ends, which lost 6 bases and 5 bases, there was a span of 19 bases. The CDR3 is 16 amino acids. Germline V gene sequence: CDR1 PRHDT, CDR2 FYEKMQ (reference sequence). The CDR3 region has the DNA TGTGCCAGCAGGGCTAGTCAGAGTTCGGTAACCGGGGAGCTGTTTTTT. It yields the protein CASRASQSSVTGELFF.

The chain carries TRBV7-2 and TRBJ2-7; 8 bases line up with TRBD1. The CDR3 consists of 16 residues. Per germline, CDR1 SGHTA and CDR2 FQGNSA. Losses at the gene ends were 2 bases for V and 3 bases for J; bases not matched to a gene: 9. The CDR3 loop reads CASSLQTGALFYEQYF. The CDR3 nucleotides are TGTGCCAGCAGCTTACAGACAGGGGCGCTTTTCTACGAGCAGTACTTC.